This T cell receptor (beta chain) is from a study of Graves' ophthalmopathy and Graves' hyperthyroidism. RNA transcripts yielded amplified TCR beta CDR3 regions. Amplification began with first-round RT-PCR using HTBI primers, then second-round multiplex PCR was performed. TCRdb re-called the multiplex PCR reads through MiXCR, storing one row per CDR3 protein. This table holds 350,000 or so distinct CDR3 sequences, under 20% found once. The table lists this clonotype with many counts. The length of the CDR3 is 17 residues. After removal of 3 bases from V and 1 base from J, the junction contained 9 bases not matched to a gene. Germline V gene data show CDR1 as SGHAT and CDR2 as FQNNGV.

This rearrangement joins TRBV11-2 to TRBJ2-7, with 10 bases fitting TRBD2. The clonotype originates from an adult man with Graves' ophthalmopathy. What was sequenced was peripheral blood. CDR3 sequence: CASSFRVVAGGSYEQYF. The CDR3 DNA follows: TGTGCCAGCAGCTTTAGAGTCGTAGCGGGGGGTTCCTACGAGCAGTACTTC. Complete variable domain (other parts from reference TRBV11-2 and TRBJ2-7): EAGVAQSPRYKIIEKRQSVAFWCNPISGHATLYWYQQILGQGPKLLIQFQNNGVVDDSQLPKDRFSAERLKGVDSTLKIQPAKLEDSAVYLCASSFRVVAGGSYEQYFGPGTRLTVT.